This T cell receptor beta chain was profiled in a study of blood T cell repertoires in COVID-19. The CDR3 consists of 11 residues. The germline V gene has CDR1 SNHLY and CDR2 FYNNEI. Germline trimming cut 6 bases from V and 10 bases from J; bases unmatched to any gene: 4. Data came from immunoSEQ multiplex PCR; TCRdb stores just in-frame clones and leaves some out. The sample carries fewer than 400,000 clones, about 87% recorded once. Material: PBMCs or T cells enriched from blood (not recorded which). This receptor was obtained from a woman aged 45-65 years who had recovered from COVID-19. The genes are TRBV2 and TRBJ2-3; 7 bases agree with TRBD1. The chain's CDR3 is CASSRQGSQYF. Written as DNA, the CDR3 is TGTGCCAGCAGCCGACAGGGTTCGCAGTATTTT.